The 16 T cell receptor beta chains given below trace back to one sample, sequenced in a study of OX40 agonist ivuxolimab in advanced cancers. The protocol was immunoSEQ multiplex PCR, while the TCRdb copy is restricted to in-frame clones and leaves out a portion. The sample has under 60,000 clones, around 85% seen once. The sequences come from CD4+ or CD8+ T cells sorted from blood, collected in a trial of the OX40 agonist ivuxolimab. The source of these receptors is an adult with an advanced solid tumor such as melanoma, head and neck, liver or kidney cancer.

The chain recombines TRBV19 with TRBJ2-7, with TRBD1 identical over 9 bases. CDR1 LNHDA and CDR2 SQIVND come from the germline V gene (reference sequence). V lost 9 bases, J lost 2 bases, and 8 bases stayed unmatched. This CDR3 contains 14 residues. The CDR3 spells CASSPGQGPYEQYF. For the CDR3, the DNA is TGTGCCAGCTCCCCCGGACAGGGGCCCTACGAGCAGTACTTC.

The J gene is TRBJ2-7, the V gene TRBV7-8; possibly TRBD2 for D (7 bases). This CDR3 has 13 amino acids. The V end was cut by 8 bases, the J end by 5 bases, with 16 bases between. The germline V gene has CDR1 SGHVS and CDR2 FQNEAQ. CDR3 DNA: TGTGCCAGCCACGCGGGGGCCCGCCACGAGCAGTACTTC. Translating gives CASHAGARHEQYF.

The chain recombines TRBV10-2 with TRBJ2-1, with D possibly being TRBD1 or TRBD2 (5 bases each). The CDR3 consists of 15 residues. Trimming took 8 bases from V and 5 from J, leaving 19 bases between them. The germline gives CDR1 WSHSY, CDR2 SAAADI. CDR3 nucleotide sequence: TGCGCCAGCGGAAGGTCCCGGGACGATAACAATGAGCAGTTCTTC. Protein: CASGRSRDDNNEQFF.

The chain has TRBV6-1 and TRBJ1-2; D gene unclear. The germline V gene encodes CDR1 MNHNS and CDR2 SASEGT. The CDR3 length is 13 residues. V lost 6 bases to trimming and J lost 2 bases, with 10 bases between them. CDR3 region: CASSSGLNYGYTF. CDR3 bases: TGTGCCAGCAGCTCAGGACTCAACTATGGCTACACCTTC.

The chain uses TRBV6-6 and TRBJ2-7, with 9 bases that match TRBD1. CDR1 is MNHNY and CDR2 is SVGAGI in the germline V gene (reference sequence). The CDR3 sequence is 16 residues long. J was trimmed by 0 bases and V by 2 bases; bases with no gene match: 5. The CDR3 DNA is TGTGCCAGCAGTTACGGGACAGGGATCGGCTCCTACGAGCAGTACTTC. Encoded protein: CASSYGTGIGSYEQYF.

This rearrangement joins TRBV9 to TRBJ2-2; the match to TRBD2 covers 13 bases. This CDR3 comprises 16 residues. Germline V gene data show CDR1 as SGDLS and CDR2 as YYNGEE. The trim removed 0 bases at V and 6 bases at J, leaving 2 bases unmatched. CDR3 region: CASSVGLAGGSGELFF. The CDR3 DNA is TGTGCCAGCAGCGTAGGACTAGCGGGGGGCTCCGGGGAGCTGTTTTTT.

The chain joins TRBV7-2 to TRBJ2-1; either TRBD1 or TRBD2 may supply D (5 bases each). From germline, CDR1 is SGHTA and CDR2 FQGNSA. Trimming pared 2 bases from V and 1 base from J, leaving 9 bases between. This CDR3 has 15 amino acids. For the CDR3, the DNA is TGTGCCAGCAGCTTATCGGGGCCGTCCTACAATGAGCAGTTCTTC. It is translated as CASSLSGPSYNEQFF.

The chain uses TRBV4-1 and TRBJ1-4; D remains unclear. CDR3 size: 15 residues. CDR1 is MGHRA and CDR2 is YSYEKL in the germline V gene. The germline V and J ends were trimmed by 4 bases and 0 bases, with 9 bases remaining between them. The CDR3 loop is CASSPWVTTNEKLFF. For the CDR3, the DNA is TGCGCCAGCAGCCCCTGGGTTACAACTAATGAAAAACTGTTTTTT.

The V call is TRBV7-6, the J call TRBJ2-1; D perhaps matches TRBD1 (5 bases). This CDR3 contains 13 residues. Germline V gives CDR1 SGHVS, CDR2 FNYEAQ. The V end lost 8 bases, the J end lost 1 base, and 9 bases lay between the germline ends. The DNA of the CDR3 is TGTGCCAGCGGCCAGGGTTCCTACAATGAGCAGTTCTTC. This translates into CASGQGSYNEQFF.

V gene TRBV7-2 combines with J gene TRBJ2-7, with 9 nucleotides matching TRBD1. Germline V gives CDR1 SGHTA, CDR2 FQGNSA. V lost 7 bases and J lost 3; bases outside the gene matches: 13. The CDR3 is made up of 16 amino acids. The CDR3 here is CASTPAPRDRDYEQYF. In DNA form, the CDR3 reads TGTGCCAGCACCCCTGCCCCACGGGACAGGGACTACGAGCAGTACTTC.

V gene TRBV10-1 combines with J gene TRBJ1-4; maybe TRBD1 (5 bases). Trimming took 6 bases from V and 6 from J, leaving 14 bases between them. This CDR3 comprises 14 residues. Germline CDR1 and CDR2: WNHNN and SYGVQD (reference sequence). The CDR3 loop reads CASSKGTDDEKLFF. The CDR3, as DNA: TGCGCCAGCAGCAAGGGGACGGACGATGAAAAACTGTTTTTT.

CDR3 sequence: CASSDQAQGGELFF. The CDR3 DNA is TGTGCCAGCAGTGACCAAGCACAGGGAGGGGAGCTGTTTTTT. The V call is TRBV6-4, the J call TRBJ2-2; D perhaps matches TRBD1 (6 bases). CDR3 length: 14 amino acids. V dropped 2 bases and J dropped 8 bases, with 12 bases sitting between them. Germline V gives CDR1 MRHNA, CDR2 SNTAGT.

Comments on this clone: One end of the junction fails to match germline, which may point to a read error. CDR3 coding DNA: TGTGCCGGCAGGAAAGTTACAGGGGGCAGTCAGCCCCAGCATTTT. This translates into CAGRKVTGGSQPQHF. This chain connects TRBV6-6 to TRBJ1-5; 9 bases agree with TRBD1. This CDR3 contains 15 residues. CDR1 and CDR2 from the germline V gene are MNHNY and SVGAGI (reference sequence).

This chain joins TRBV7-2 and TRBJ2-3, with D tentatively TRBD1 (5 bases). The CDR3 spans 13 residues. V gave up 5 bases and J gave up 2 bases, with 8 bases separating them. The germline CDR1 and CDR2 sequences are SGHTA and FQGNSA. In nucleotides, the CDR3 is TGTGCCAGCAGCCCAGGGTTCACAGATACGCAGTATTTT. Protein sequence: CASSPGFTDTQYF.

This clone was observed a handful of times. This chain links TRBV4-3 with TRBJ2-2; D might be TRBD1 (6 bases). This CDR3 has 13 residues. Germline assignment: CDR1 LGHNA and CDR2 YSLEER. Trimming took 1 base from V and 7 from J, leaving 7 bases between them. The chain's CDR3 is CASSQADSGELFF. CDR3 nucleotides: TGCGCCAGCAGCCAAGCGGACAGCGGGGAGCTGTTTTTT.

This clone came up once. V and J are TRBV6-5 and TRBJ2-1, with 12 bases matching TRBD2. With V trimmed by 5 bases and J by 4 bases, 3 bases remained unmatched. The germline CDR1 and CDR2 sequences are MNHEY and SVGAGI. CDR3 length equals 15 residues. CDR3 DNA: TGTGCCAGCAGTCCAGGGACTAGCGGGTACAATGAGCAGTTCTTC. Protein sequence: CASSPGTSGYNEQFF.